Here is one T cell receptor beta chain with its context. Its antigen remains unidentified. This sample was taken from a study of shared clonotypes between healthy human individuals. Study as a whole: Each donor's CD8 memory used one plate, CD8 naive two, each CD4 subset three. Study outcomes and limitations: Generally, estimated richness proved larger in naive subsets than it did in memory subsets.

Authors' data handling: Filtering differed since immunoSEQ provided only junctions, with no quality scores. Profiling relied on immunoSEQ multiplex PCR, and the TCRdb table lists in-frame clones only, not all of them. That table gives V, J and clone size, and the DNA gave D and trimming. This table holds some 500,000 clones, 90% to 96% found once. Germline V gene sequence: CDR1 MGHRA, CDR2 YSYEKL. The ends were cut back, 0 bases at V and 0 bases at J, with 6 bases in the middle. The CDR3 has 16 residues. The specimen sequenced was naive CD4+ T cells sorted from blood. Subset indicated: CD45RA+ positively selected. V is TRBV4-1 and J is TRBJ2-6; D is unresolved. The receptor's source is a young woman in good health. CDR3 loop: CASSQEQSSGANVLTF. DNA of the CDR3: TGCGCCAGCAGCCAAGAACAGAGCTCTGGGGCCAACGTCCTGACTTTC.